This note documents a single T cell receptor (beta chain) sequence. Its antigen is not known. One junction end disagrees with the germline gene, perhaps due to a read error. This CDR3 is 13 amino acids long. Germline CDR1 and CDR2: SGHDN and FVKESK. The sample originates from a study of tumor-infiltrating lymphocytes in primary liver carcinoma. Study details: Staging of the tumors gave T1-T3 N0M0, with widths of roughly 4 to 10 cm. Whole-study results and caveats: Only about 7.5-24% of top clones spanned all five tumor regions. Tumor region pairs shared more overlap than did tumor-adjacent and tumor-blood pairs. With p = 0.039, the top-250-clone fraction in tumors significantly exceeded that in blood.

The researchers produced TCR beta cDNA from 400 to 650 ng total RNA with a constant-region primer. Modified slightly, ARM-PCR produced TCR beta libraries over three nested multiplex PCR rounds. Amplification in the first two PCR rounds was performed using TRBV1-TRBV30 forward primers and a C-beta reverse primer for approximately 10 cycles each. One entry per CDR3 protein results from TCRdb running MiXCR on the multiplex PCR reads. The repertoire includes about 50,000 distinct CDR3 sequences, approximately 80% of them detected once, and 24% sits in the top ten. Without any cell sorting, about 20-31 mg of bulk tissue yielded co-extracted RNA and DNA.

V usage is TRBV14 and J usage is TRBJ2-7, with D uncertain. Sequencing was carried out using liver tumor tissue from sampling region 5. The subset denotes: tumor region T5, tumor centre. The receptor was derived from a man in his forties with primary liver carcinoma and hepatitis B virus infection. The CDR3 DNA reads as TGTGCTAGCAGCCATGATCAGGAATGGGAGCAGTACTTC. It encodes CASSHDQEWEQYF.